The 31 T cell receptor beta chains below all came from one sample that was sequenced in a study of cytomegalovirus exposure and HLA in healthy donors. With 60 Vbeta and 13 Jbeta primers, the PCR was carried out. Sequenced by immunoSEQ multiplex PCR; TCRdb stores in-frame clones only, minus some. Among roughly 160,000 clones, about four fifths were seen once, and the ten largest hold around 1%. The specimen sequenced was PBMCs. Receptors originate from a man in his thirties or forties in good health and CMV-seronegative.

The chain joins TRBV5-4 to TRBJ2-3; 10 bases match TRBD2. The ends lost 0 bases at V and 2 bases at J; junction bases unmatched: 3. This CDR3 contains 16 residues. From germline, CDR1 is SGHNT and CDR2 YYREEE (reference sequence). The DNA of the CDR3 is TGTGCCAGCAGCTTGGTAACTAGCGGGGTCACAGATACGCAGTATTTT. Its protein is CASSLVTSGVTDTQYF.

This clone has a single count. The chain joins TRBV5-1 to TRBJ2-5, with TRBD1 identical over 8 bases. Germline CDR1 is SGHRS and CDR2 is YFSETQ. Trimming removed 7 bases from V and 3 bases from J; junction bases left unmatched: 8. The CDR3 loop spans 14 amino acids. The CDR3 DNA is TGCGCCAGCCAAGCAGGGGGCGGCGAAGAGACCCAGTACTTC. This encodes CASQAGGGEETQYF. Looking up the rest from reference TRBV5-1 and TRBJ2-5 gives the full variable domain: KAGVTQTPRYLIKTRGQQVTLSCSPISGHRSVSWYQQTPGQGLQFLFEYFSETQRNKGNFPGRFSGRQFSNSRSEMNVSTLELGDSALYLCASQAGGGEETQYFGPGTRLLVL.

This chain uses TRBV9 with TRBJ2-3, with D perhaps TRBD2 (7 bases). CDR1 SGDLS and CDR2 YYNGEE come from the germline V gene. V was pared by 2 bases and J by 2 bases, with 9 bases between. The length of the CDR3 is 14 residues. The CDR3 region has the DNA TGTGCCAGCAGCGTGGGGGGGCTCACAGATACGCAGTATTTT. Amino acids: CASSVGGLTDTQYF.

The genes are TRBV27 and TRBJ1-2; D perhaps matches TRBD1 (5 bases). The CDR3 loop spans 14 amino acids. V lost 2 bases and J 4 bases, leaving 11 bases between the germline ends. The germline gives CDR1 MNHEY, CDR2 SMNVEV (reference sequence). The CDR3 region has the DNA TGTGCCAGCAGTTTAAATTGGGGCGGCTATGGCTACACCTTC. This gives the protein CASSLNWGGYGYTF.

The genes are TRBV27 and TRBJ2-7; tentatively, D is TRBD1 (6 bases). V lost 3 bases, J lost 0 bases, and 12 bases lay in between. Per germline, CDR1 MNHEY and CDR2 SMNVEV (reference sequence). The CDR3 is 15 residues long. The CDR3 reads CASSFLDRRSYEQYF. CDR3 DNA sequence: TGTGCCAGCAGTTTCCTGGACAGACGCTCCTACGAGCAGTACTTC.

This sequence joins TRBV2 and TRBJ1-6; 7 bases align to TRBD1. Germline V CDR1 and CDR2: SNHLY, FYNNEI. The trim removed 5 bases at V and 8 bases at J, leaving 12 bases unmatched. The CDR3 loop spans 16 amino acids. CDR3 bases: TGTGCCAGCAGTCGAAACTACAGGGGTGCGGATTCACCCCTCCACTTT. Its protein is CASSRNYRGADSPLHF.

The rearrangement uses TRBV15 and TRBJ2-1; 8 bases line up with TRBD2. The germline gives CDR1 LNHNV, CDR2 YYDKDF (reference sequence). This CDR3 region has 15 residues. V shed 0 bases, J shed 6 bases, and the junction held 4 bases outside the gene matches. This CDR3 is CATSREAGALNEQFF. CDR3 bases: TGTGCCACCAGCAGAGAAGCGGGGGCCCTCAATGAGCAGTTCTTC. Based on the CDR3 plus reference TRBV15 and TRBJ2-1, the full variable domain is DAMVIQNPRYQVTQFGKPVTLSCSQTLNHNVMYWYQQKSSQAPKLLFHYYDKDFNNEADTPDNFQSRRPNTSFCFLDIRSPGLGDTAMYLCATSREAGALNEQFFGPGTRLTVL.

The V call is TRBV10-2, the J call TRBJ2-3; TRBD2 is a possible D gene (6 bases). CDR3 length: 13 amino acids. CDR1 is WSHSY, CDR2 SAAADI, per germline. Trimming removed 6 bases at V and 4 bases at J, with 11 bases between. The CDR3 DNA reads TGCGCCAGCAGGGAGACTAGGTCAGATACGCAGTATTTT. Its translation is CASRETRSDTQYF.

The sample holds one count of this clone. The CDR3 here is CASSLGSSGAYNTPDNEQFF. CDR3 bases: TGTGCCAGCAGCTTAGGGAGTAGCGGGGCGTATAACACCCCCGACAATGAGCAGTTCTTC. The chain has TRBV7-8 and TRBJ2-1; 8 positions agree with TRBD2. Germline trimming cut 1 base from V and 5 bases from J; bases unmatched to any gene: 19. Germline CDR1 is SGHVS and CDR2 is FQNEAQ. The CDR3 contains 20 residues.

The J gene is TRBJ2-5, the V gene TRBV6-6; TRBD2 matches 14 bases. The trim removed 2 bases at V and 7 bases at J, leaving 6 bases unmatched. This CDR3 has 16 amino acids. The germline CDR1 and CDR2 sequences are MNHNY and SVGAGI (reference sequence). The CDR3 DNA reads TGTGCCAGCAGTTACAGGACTAGCGGGGGGCTGGGGACCCAGTACTTC. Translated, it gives CASSYRTSGGLGTQYF.

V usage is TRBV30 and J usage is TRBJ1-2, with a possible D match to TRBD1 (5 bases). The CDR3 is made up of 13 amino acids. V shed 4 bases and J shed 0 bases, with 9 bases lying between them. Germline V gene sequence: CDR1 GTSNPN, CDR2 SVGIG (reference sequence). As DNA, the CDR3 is TGTGCCTGGAACTTACAGGCTAACTATGGCTACACCTTC. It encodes CAWNLQANYGYTF.

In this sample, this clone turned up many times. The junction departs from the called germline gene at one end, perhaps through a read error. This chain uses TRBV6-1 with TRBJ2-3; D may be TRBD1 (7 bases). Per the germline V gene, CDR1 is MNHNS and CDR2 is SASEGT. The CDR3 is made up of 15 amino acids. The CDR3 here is CASSEGGTETDTQYF. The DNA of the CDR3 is TGTGCCAGCAGCGAAGGCGGGACAGAGACAGATACGCAGTATTTT.

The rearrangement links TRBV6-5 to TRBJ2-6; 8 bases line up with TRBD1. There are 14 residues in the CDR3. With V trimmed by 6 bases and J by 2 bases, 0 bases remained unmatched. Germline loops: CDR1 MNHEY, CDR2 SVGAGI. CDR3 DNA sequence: TGTGCCAGCAGGGACAGGGCTGGGGCCAACGTCCTGACTTTC. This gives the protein CASRDRAGANVLTF.

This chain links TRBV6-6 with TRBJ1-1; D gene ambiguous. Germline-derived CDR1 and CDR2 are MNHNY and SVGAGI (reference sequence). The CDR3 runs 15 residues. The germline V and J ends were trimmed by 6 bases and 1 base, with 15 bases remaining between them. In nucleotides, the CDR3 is TGTGCCAGCAGCTTCCACAGTCGGGGGAACACTGAAGCTTTCTTT. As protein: CASSFHSRGNTEAFF.

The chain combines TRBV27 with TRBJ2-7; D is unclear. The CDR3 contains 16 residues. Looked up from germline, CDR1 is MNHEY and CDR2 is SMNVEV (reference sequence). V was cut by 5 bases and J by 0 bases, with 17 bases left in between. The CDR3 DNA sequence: TGTGCCAGCAGTCCCTCAGTGGGCGAAAGCTCCTACGAGCAGTACTTC. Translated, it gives CASSPSVGESSYEQYF.

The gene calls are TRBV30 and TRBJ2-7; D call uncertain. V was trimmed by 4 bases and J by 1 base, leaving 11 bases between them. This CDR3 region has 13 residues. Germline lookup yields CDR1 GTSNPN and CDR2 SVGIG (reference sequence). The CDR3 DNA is TGTGCCTGGACTCAAACCAGTTCCTACGAGCAGTACTTC. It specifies CAWTQTSSYEQYF.

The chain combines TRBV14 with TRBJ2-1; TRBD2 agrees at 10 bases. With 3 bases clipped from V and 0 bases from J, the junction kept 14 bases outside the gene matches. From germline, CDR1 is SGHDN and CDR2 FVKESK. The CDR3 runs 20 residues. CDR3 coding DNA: TGTGCCAGCAGCCACGCTCCGGGACTAGCGTTACTAAGCTCCTACAATGAGCAGTTCTTC. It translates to CASSHAPGLALLSSYNEQFF. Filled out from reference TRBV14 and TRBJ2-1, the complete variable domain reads EAGVTQFPSHSVIEKGQTVTLRCDPISGHDNLYWYRRVMGKEIKFLLHFVKESKQDESGMPNNRFLAERTGGTYSTLKVQPAELEDSGVYFCASSHAPGLALLSSYNEQFFGPGTRLTVL.

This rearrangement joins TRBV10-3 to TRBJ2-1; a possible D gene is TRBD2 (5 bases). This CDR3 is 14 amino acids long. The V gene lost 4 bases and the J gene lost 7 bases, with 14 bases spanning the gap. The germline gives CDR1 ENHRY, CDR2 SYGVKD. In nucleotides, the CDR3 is TGTGCCATCAGTGCGGCTAACGTAGCGAATGAGCAGTTCTTC. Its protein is CAISAANVANEQFF.

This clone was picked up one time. CDR3 amino acids: CAWRAGGRETQYF. CDR3 DNA sequence: TGTGCCTGGAGGGCCGGGGGGCGTGAGACCCAGTACTTC. The chain is built from TRBV30 and TRBJ2-5; D might be TRBD2 (7 bases). This CDR3 contains 13 residues. V lost 3 bases and J lost 5, with 13 bases in between. Germline V gene sequence: CDR1 GTSNPN, CDR2 SVGIG (reference sequence).

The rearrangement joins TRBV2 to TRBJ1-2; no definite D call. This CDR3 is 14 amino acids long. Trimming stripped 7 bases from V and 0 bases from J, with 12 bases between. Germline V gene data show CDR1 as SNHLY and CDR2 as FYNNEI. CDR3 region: CASTQLQANYGYTF. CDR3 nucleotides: TGTGCCAGCACCCAACTCCAAGCTAACTATGGCTACACCTTC.

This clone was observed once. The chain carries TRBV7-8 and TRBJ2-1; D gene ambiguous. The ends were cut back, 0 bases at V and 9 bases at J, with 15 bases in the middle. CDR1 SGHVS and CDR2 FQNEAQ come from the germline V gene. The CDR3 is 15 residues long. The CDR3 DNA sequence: TGTGCCAGCAGCTTAGCTCTAGGCCGGCTGGGTGAGCAGTTCTTC. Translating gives CASSLALGRLGEQFF.

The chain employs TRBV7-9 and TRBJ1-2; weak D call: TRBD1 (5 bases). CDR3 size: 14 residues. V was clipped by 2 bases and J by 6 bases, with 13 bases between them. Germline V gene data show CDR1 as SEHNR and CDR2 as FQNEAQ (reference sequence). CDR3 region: CASSLPQGNNGYTF. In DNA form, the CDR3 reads TGTGCCAGCAGCTTACCCCAGGGTAATAATGGCTACACCTTC.

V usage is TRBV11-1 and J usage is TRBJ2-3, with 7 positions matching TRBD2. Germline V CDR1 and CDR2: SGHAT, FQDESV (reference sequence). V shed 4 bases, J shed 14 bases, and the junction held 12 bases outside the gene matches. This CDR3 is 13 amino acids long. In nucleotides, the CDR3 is TGTGCCAGCAGCTCCGGACTAGGCGGTCCTCGGTATTTT. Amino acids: CASSSGLGGPRYF.

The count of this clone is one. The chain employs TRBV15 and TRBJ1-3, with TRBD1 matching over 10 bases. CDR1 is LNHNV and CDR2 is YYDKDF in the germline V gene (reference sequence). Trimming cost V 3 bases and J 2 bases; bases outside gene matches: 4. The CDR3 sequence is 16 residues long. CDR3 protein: CATSRGQGSAGNTIYF. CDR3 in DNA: TGTGCCACCAGCAGGGGACAGGGGTCGGCTGGAAACACCATATATTTT.

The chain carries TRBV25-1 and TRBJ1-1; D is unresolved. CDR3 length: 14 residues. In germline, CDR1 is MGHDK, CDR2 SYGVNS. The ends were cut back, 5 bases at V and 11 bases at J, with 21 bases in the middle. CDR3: CASSPLGSGSKAFF. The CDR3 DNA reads TGTGCCAGCAGTCCCCTGGGCTCAGGTAGTAAGGCTTTCTTT.

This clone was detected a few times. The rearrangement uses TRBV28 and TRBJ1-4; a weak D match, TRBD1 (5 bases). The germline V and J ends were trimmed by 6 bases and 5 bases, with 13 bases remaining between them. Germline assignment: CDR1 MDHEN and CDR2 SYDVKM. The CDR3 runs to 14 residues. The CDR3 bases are TGTGCCAGCAGGTGGGGGAGGGAAAATGAAAAACTGTTTTTT. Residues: CASRWGRENEKLFF.

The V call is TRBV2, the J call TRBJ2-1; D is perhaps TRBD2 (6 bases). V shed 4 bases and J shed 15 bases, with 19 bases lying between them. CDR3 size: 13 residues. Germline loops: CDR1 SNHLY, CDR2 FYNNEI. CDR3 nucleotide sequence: TGTGCCAGCAGTGGCGAGGGTCTAGCGACACGGTTCTTC. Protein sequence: CASSGEGLATRFF.

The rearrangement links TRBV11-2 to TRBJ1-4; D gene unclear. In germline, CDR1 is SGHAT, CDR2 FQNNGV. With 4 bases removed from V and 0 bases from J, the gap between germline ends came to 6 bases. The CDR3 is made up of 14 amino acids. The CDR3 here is CASSWLATNEKLFF. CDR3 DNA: TGTGCCAGCAGCTGGCTTGCAACTAATGAAAAACTGTTTTTT.

DNA of the CDR3: TGTGCCAGCAGATCAACTACAACCAATACGCAGTATTTT. It specifies CASRSTTTNTQYF. The V and J genes are TRBV7-2 and TRBJ2-3; D gene unclear. This CDR3 comprises 13 residues. CDR1 is SGHTA, CDR2 FQGNSA, per germline. The germline V and J ends were trimmed by 6 bases and 7 bases, with 14 bases remaining between them.

The DNA for the CDR3 is TGTTCCACGGGACAGCGCACCGGGGAGCTGTTTTTT. This encodes CSTGQRTGELFF. The chain carries TRBV7-9 and TRBJ2-2; 7 nucleotides match TRBD1. The CDR3 loop spans 12 amino acids. Per the germline V gene, CDR1 is SEHNR and CDR2 is FQNEAQ (reference sequence).

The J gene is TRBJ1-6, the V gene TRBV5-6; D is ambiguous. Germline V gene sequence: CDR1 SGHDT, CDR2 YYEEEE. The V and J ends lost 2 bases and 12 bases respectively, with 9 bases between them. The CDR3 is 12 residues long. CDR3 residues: CASSFQRRPLHF. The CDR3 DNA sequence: TGTGCCAGCAGCTTCCAGAGGAGACCCCTCCACTTT.